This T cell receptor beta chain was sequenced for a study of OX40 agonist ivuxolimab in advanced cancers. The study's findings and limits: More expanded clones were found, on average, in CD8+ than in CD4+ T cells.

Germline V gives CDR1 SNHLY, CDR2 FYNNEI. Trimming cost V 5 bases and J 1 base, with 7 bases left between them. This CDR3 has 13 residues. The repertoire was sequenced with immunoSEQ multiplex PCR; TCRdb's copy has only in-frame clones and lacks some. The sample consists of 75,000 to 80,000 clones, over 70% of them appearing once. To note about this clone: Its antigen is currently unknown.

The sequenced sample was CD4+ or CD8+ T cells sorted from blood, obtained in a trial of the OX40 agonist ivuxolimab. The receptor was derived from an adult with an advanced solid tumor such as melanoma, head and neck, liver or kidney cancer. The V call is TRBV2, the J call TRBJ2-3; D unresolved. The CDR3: CASSWWGTDTQYF. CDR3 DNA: TGTGCCAGCAGTTGGTGGGGCACAGATACGCAGTATTTT.